What follows describes a single T cell receptor (beta chain). Data came from immunoSEQ multiplex PCR; TCRdb stores just in-frame clones and leaves some out. The sample holds under 250,000 clones; roughly 80% are singletons and the top ten take under 3%. The sample belongs to a study of blood T cell repertoires in COVID-19. Across the whole study: Spain, Italy and the United States supplied samples that represented acute and convalescent COVID-19.

Trimming shortened V by 0 bases and J by 5 bases, and 14 bases separated the two germline ends. This CDR3 is 15 amino acids long. Germline CDR1 is SGHRS and CDR2 is YFSETQ. The chain couples TRBV5-1 to TRBJ1-1; no firm D call. The sequence was obtained from a woman in her forties with active or convalescent COVID-19. The specimen was peripheral blood. CDR3 region: CASSLASGMTTEAFF. In DNA form, the CDR3 reads TGCGCCAGCAGCTTGGCGTCAGGAATGACGACTGAAGCTTTCTTT.